Presented here are 2 T cell receptor beta chains from one specimen sequenced in a study of cytomegalovirus exposure and HLA in healthy donors. Assay: immunoSEQ multiplex PCR; the TCRdb copy retains only in-frame clones and omits some. Counted here are 100,000 to 150,000 clones, about nine tenths occurring once; the ten biggest clones make up approximately 1.5%. Sequences were obtained from PBMCs. These receptors were collected from a young man in good health and CMV-seronegative.

V usage is TRBV6-5 and J usage is TRBJ2-2, with D possibly TRBD2 on 6 matching bases. This CDR3 region has 14 residues. The V and J ends lost 0 bases and 7 bases respectively, with 9 bases between them. Germline assignment: CDR1 MNHEY and CDR2 SVGAGI. CDR3 in amino acids: CASSYSWGGGELFF. For the CDR3, the DNA is TGTGCCAGCAGTTACTCTTGGGGAGGCGGGGAGCTGTTTTTT.

This clone was seen once. V and J are TRBV5-1 and TRBJ2-7; 8 bases fit TRBD2. This CDR3 has 15 residues. Germline CDR1 SGHRS, CDR2 YFSETQ. The junction had 8 bases not matched to a gene; V was cut back by 6 bases and J by 0 bases. The CDR3 spells CASKETSGSSYEQYF. The DNA for the CDR3 is TGCGCCAGCAAAGAAACTAGCGGCAGCTCCTACGAGCAGTACTTC.